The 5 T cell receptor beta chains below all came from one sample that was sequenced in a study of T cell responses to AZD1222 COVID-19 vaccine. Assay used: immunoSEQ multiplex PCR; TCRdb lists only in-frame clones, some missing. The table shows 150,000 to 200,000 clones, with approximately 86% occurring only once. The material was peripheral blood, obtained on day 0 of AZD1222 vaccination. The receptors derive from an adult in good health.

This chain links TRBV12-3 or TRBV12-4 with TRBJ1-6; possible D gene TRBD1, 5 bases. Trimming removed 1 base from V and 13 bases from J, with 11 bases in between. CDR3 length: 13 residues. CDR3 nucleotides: TGTGCCAGCAGTTTAGGGGGCCCTTTTCCCCTCCACTTT. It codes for CASSLGGPFPLHF.

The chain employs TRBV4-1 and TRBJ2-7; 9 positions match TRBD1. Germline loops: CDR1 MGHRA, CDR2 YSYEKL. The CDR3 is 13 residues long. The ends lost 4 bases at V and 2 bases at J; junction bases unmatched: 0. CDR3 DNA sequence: TGCGCCAGCAGCCGGGACAGGGCCTACGAGCAGTACTTC. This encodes CASSRDRAYEQYF.

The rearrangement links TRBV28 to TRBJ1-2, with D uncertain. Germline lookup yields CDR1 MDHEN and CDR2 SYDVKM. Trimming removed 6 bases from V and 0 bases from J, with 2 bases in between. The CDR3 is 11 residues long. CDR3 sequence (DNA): TGTGCCAGCAGGACTAACTATGGCTACACCTTC. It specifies CASRTNYGYTF.

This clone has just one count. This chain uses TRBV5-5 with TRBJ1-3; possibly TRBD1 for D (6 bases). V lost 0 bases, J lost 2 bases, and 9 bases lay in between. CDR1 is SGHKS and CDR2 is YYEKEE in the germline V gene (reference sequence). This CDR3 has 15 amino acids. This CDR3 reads CASSLGRGPGNTIYF. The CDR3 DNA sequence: TGTGCCAGCAGCTTGGGCAGGGGCCCTGGAAACACCATATATTTT. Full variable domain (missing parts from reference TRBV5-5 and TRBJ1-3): DAGVTQSPTHLIKTRGQQVTLRCSPISGHKSVSWYQQVLGQGPQFIFQYYEKEERGRGNFPDRFSARQFPNYSSELNVNALLLGDSALYLCASSLGRGPGNTIYFGEGSWLTVV.

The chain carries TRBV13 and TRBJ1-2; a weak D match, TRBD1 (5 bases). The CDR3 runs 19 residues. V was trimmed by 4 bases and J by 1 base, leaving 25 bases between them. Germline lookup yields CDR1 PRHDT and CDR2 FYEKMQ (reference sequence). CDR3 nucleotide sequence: TGTGCCAGCAGCTCCTCATTAGAGGGGTCGCCGACCCTTAACTATGGCTACACCTTC. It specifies CASSSSLEGSPTLNYGYTF.